Sequencing of this T cell receptor (beta chain) was carried out in a study of T cells in tumors after PD-1 blockade. Study overall: Mean per tumor sample: approximately 26,000 templates (roughly 550-100,000), around 5,700 unique clonotypes.

Repertoires were generated with immunoSEQ multiplex PCR, while TCRdb's copy carries only in-frame clones and drops some. Among thousands of clones listed, approximately 76% were seen once. The study's findings and limits: Clonal replacement was seen across treatment, not between pre-treatment samples.

The time point was: first of two post-therapy site-matched biopsies 2 to 3 months apart. Concerning this clone: No antigen is known for it.

V lost 2 bases and J 4 bases, leaving 17 bases between the germline ends. This CDR3 contains 16 residues. Germline V CDR1 and CDR2: LGHDT, YNNKEL (reference sequence). The sequence was collected from a human donor with basal cell carcinoma. Sequences were derived from tumor tissue, sampled after anti-PD-1 treatment. The V and J genes are TRBV3-1 (or the pseudogene TRBV3-2) and TRBJ1-2; perhaps TRBD1 as D (6 bases). This chain's CDR3 is CASSQLRTATSYGYTF. The CDR3 nucleotides read TGTGCCAGCAGCCAATTGAGGACAGCCACGAGCTATGGCTACACCTTC.